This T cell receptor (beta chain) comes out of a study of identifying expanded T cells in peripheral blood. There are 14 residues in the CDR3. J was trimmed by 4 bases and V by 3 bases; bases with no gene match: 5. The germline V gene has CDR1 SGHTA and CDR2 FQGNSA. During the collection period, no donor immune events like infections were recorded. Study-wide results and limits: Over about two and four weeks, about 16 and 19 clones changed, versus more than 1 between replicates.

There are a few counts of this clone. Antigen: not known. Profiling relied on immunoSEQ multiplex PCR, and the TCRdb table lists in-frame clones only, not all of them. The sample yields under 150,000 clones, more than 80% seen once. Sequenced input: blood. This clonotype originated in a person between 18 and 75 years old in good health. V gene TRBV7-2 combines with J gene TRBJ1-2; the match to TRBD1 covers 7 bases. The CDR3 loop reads CASSFSRDSYGYTF. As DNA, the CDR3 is TGTGCCAGCAGCTTTTCCCGGGACAGCTATGGCTACACCTTC.